This T cell receptor beta chain was profiled in a study of blood T cells in healthy people across ages. This clonotype was detected a few times. Its matching antigen is unknown. The second PCR ran about 7 to 12 cycles with a sample-barcoded 5' primer and J-beta primers. Using its own MiXCR run on the 5' RACE reads, TCRdb lists one record per CDR3 protein. The sample lists some 690,000 distinct CDR3 sequences; about 20% were seen once. General observations from the study: Compared with aged donors, long-lived donors showed fewer expanded clones, suggesting selection.

Extractions gave at least 5.5 micrograms of total RNA per sample. CDR1 LGHDT and CDR2 YNNKEL come from the germline V gene (reference sequence). The CDR3 has 18 residues. V was pared by 0 bases and J by 6 bases, with 21 bases between. The sample was blood. The rearrangement uses TRBV3-1 and TRBJ2-1; D assignment may be TRBD1 or TRBD2 (5 bases each). This sequence originates from a man between 65 and 85 years old in good health. CDR3 region: CASSQERGKRTEGNEQFF. The CDR3 region has the DNA TGTGCCAGCAGCCAAGAAAGGGGTAAGAGGACTGAGGGCAATGAGCAGTTCTTC.